Below, 21 T cell receptor beta chains from the same sample are listed, as sequenced in a study of OX40 agonist ivuxolimab in advanced cancers. Libraries were prepared by immunoSEQ multiplex PCR; TCRdb keeps only in-frame clonotypes and omits some of them. This table has fewer than 70,000 clones, around four fifths appearing once. Sequenced material: CD4+ or CD8+ T cells sorted from blood, taken in a trial of the OX40 agonist ivuxolimab. The receptors were gathered from an adult with an advanced solid tumor such as melanoma, head and neck, liver or kidney cancer.

J is TRBJ1-6 and V is TRBV7-2, with D unresolved. The V end was cut by 1 base, the J end by 7 bases, with 11 bases between. CDR3 length equals 15 residues. Germline CDR1 is SGHTA and CDR2 is FQGNSA. CDR3 sequence (DNA): TGTGCCAGCAGCTTAGTGTCCGGGGAAAATTCACCCCTCCACTTT. Its translation: CASSLVSGENSPLHF.

CDR3 sequence: CASNRGISGGTDTQYF. In DNA, the CDR3 is TGTGCCTCAAATCGGGGGATTAGCGGGGGCACAGATACGCAGTATTTT. The V call is TRBV10-3, the J call TRBJ2-3, with 8 positions matching TRBD2. This CDR3 contains 16 residues. Unmatched junction bases numbered 14, after V lost 11 bases and J lost 1 base. Germline CDR1 and CDR2: ENHRY and SYGVKD.

The chain recombines TRBV18 with TRBJ2-5; 8 nucleotides line up with TRBD1. Losses at the gene ends were 4 bases for V and 4 bases for J; bases not matched to a gene: 8. The germline CDR1 and CDR2 sequences are KGHSH and LQKENI. The CDR3 loop spans 15 amino acids. The CDR3 is CASSLSQGVRETQYF. In DNA, the CDR3 is TGTGCCAGCTCACTTTCACAGGGGGTTCGAGAGACCCAGTACTTC.

V is TRBV19 and J is TRBJ1-5; D might be TRBD1 (6 bases). The CDR3 contains 20 residues. CDR1 and CDR2 (germline): LNHDA, SQIVND (reference sequence). Trimming took off 9 bases at V and 0 bases at J, with 30 bases between the two ends. Here the CDR3 reads CARGVPDRSSLTCSNQPQHF. CDR3 sequence (DNA): TGTGCCAGGGGAGTGCCGGACAGATCTTCGTTAACCTGTAGCAATCAGCCCCAGCATTTT.

The table lists this clone with a few counts. J is TRBJ1-1 and V is TRBV6-1, with D unresolved. CDR1 is MNHNS, CDR2 SASEGT, per germline. V was shortened by 6 bases and J by 1 base, with 12 bases between the two germline ends. The CDR3 totals 14 residues. This chain's CDR3 is CASSGEVGNTEAFF. DNA for the CDR3: TGTGCCAGCAGCGGTGAGGTGGGGAACACTGAAGCTTTCTTT.

V and J are TRBV6-1 and TRBJ1-5; 7 bases fit TRBD1. The CDR3 totals 13 residues. Germline CDR1 reads MNHNS; CDR2 reads SASEGT. J lost 5 bases, V lost 6 bases, and 4 bases had no gene match. Here the CDR3 reads CASSDRVYQPQHF. The DNA of the CDR3 is TGTGCCAGCAGCGACAGGGTTTATCAGCCCCAGCATTTT.

The chain joins TRBV21-1 to TRBJ1-1; TRBD1 is the table's D call, not checked against the DNA. TRBV21-1 is termed a pseudogene. This CDR3 has 16 amino acids. The CDR3 nucleotides read TGTGCCAGCAGCAAAGACAGGGGAGTCTATTTAGGAGAAGCTTTCTTT. The encoded protein is CASSKDRGVYLGEAFF.

This clone was counted between two and nine times. The chain uses TRBV11-2 and TRBJ1-1; D possibly corresponds to TRBD1 (6 bases). V was clipped by 3 bases and J by 0 bases, with 14 bases between them. CDR3 size: 16 residues. Germline V CDR1 and CDR2: SGHAT, FQNNGV. The CDR3 reads CASSLGQGLVNTEAFF. The DNA for the CDR3 is TGTGCCAGCAGCTTGGGCCAGGGGCTAGTGAACACTGAAGCTTTCTTT. Filled out from reference TRBV11-2 and TRBJ1-1, the complete variable domain reads EAGVAQSPRYKIIEKRQSVAFWCNPISGHATLYWYQQILGQGPKLLIQFQNNGVVDDSQLPKDRFSAERLKGVDSTLKIQPAKLEDSAVYLCASSLGQGLVNTEAFFGQGTRLTVV.

This rearrangement joins TRBV7-2 to TRBJ1-6, with unresolved D. The CDR3 has 15 amino acids. Trimming took 3 bases from V and 0 from J, leaving 6 bases between them. Germline V gene data show CDR1 as SGHTA and CDR2 as FQGNSA. Here the CDR3 reads CASSFGDSYNSPLHF. CDR3 DNA sequence: TGTGCCAGCAGCTTCGGGGACTCCTATAATTCACCCCTCCACTTT.

The sample holds a few counts of this clone. The chain employs TRBV30 and TRBJ2-7, with D unclear. The CDR3 is made up of 14 amino acids. CDR1 GTSNPN and CDR2 SVGIG come from the germline V gene (reference sequence). The V end lost 0 bases, the J end lost 4 bases, and 13 bases lay between the germline ends. CDR3 in amino acids: CAWSVSRTLYEQYF. For the CDR3, the DNA is TGTGCCTGGAGTGTAAGCCGGACCCTTTACGAGCAGTACTTC.

The rearrangement uses TRBV27 and TRBJ1-4; D remains unclear. This CDR3 is built from 18 residues. V was shortened by 6 bases and J by 3 bases, with 23 bases between the two germline ends. Germline V lookup: CDR1 MNHEY, CDR2 SMNVEV (reference sequence). In DNA, the CDR3 is TGTGCCAGCAGCCGCCCCCCGTACCTAAGGTCGGCTAATGAAAAACTGTTTTTT. It translates to CASSRPPYLRSANEKLFF.

V gene TRBV6-1 combines with J gene TRBJ1-5; a weak D match, TRBD1 (6 bases). This CDR3 region has 15 residues. Germline CDR1 is MNHNS and CDR2 is SASEGT. V was clipped by 7 bases and J by 4 bases, with 17 bases between them. CDR3 loop: CASTLERTANQPQHF. DNA for the CDR3: TGTGCCAGCACTCTGGAACGGACAGCAAATCAGCCCCAGCATTTT.

This chain links TRBV18 with TRBJ1-3, with 8 bases that match TRBD1. Germline loops: CDR1 KGHSH, CDR2 LQKENI. This CDR3 region has 17 residues. The ends lost 3 bases at V and 0 bases at J; junction bases unmatched: 7. The CDR3 sequence: CASSPPGQANSGNTIYF. CDR3 in DNA: TGTGCCAGCTCACCCCCGGGACAGGCCAACTCTGGAAACACCATATATTTT.

The rearrangement uses TRBV7-2 and TRBJ1-1; possibly TRBD1 for D (5 bases). This CDR3 has 14 amino acids. Trimming left V 5 bases short and J 1 base short, with 11 bases between. Germline V gene sequence: CDR1 SGHTA, CDR2 FQGNSA. The CDR3 spells CASSPSGGNTEAFF. The CDR3, as DNA: TGTGCCAGCAGCCCCTCGGGGGGGAACACTGAAGCTTTCTTT.

The chain is built from TRBV5-1 and TRBJ2-5; TRBD2 is a possible D gene (5 bases). Trimming pared 0 bases from V and 1 base from J, leaving 7 bases between. Germline V gene sequence: CDR1 SGHRS, CDR2 YFSETQ. This CDR3 comprises 14 residues. CDR3 nucleotide sequence: TGCGCCAGCAGCTTGGGGGCGGGCCAAGAGACCCAGTACTTC. Translation gives CASSLGAGQETQYF.

Only a few counts were recorded for this clone. The chain uses TRBV5-1 and TRBJ1-2, with 9 bases lining up with TRBD1. With V trimmed by 1 base and J by 12 bases, 1 base remained unmatched. CDR3 length: 11 amino acids. The germline V gene has CDR1 SGHRS and CDR2 YFSETQ. The DNA of the CDR3 is TGCGCCAGCAGCTTGCGGACAGGGGACACCTTC. Its translation: CASSLRTGDTF.

This clone has just a few counts. The chain combines TRBV15 with TRBJ1-6; D remains unclear. The V end lost 1 base, the J end lost 13 bases, and 17 bases lay between the germline ends. The length of the CDR3 is 15 residues. Germline V lookup: CDR1 LNHNV, CDR2 YYDKDF (reference sequence). The CDR3 reads CATSRVGSLLHPLHF. CDR3 DNA: TGTGCCACCAGCAGAGTGGGCTCTCTGCTTCACCCCCTCCACTTT.

The chain uses TRBV7-2 and TRBJ2-7; D is unclear. The CDR3 has 13 amino acids. Germline V CDR1 and CDR2: SGHTA, FQGNSA. The V end lost 7 bases, the J end lost 1 base, and 11 bases lay between the germline ends. CDR3: CASTSTVSYEQYF. The CDR3, as DNA: TGTGCCAGCACCTCGACCGTATCCTACGAGCAGTACTTC.

V usage is TRBV5-1 and J usage is TRBJ1-2, with 7 nucleotides matching TRBD1. CDR3 length: 14 residues. V was pared by 3 bases and J by 7 bases, with 9 bases of the junction left unmatched. Germline values: CDR1 SGHRS, CDR2 YFSETQ. CDR3 loop: CASSSGTEHGGYTF. The CDR3 DNA reads TGCGCCAGCAGCTCAGGGACAGAACATGGTGGCTACACCTTC.

A single count supports this clone. The V and J genes are TRBV11-3 and TRBJ2-7; 11 bases line up with TRBD1. V was clipped by 8 bases and J by 1 base; unmatched bases: 1. This CDR3 is 13 amino acids long. The germline gives CDR1 SGHNT, CDR2 YENEEA. CDR3 coding DNA: TGTGCCAGCGGACAGGGGGCTTCCTACGAGCAGTACTTC. Encoded protein: CASGQGASYEQYF.

The chain couples TRBV2 to TRBJ2-3; TRBD2 matches at 7 bases. Germline values: CDR1 SNHLY, CDR2 FYNNEI. The ends lost 6 bases at V and 6 bases at J; junction bases unmatched: 15. This CDR3 comprises 16 residues. The CDR3 nucleotides read TGTGCCAGCAGGCCCCCGGGGAGGGTGGGACTGGATACGCAGTATTTT. Residues: CASRPPGRVGLDTQYF.